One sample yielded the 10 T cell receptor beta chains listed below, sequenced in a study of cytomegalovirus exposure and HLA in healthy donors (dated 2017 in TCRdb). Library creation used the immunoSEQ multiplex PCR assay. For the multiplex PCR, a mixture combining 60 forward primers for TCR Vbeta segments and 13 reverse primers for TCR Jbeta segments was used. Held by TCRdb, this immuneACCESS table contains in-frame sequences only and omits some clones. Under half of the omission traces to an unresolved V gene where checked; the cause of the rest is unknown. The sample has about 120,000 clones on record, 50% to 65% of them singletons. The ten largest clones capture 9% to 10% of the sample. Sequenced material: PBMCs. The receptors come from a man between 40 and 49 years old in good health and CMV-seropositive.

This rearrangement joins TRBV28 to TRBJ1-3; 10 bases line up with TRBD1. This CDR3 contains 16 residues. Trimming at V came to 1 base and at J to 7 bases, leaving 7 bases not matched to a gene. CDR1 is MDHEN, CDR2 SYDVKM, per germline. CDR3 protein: CASSLSDRGAGNTIYF. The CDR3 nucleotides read TGTGCCAGCAGTTTATCGGACAGGGGGGCCGGTAACACCATATATTTT.

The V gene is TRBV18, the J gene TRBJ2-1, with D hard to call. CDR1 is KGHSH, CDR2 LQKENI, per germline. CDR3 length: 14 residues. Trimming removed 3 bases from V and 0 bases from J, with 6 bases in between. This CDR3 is CASSPSSSYNEQFF. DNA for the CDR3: TGTGCCAGCTCACCCTCTAGCTCCTACAATGAGCAGTTCTTC.

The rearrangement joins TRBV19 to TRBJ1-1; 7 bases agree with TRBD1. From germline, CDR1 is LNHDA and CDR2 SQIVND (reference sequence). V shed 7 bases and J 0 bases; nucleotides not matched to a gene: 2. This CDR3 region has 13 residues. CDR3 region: CASIDRVNTEAFF. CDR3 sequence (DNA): TGTGCCAGTATAGACAGGGTGAACACTGAAGCTTTCTTT. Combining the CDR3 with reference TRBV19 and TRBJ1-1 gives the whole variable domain DGGITQSPKYLFRKEGQNVTLSCEQNLNHDAMYWYRQDPGQGLRLIYYSQIVNDFQKGDIAEGYSVSREKKESFPLTVTSAQKNPTAFYLCASIDRVNTEAFFGQGTRLTVV.

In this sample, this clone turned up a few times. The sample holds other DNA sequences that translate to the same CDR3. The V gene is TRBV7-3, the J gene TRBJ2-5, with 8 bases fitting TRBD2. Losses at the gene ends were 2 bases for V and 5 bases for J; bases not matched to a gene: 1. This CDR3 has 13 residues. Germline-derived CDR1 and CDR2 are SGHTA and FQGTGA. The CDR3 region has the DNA TGTGCCAGCAGCTTACGGGAGGGGGAGACCCAGTACTTC. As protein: CASSLREGETQYF.

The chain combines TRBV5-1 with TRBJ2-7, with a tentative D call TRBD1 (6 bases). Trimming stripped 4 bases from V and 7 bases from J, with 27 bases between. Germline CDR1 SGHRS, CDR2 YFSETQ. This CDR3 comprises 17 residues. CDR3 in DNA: TGCGCCAGCAGCGGGGGCCCCGGGTCTAGGGGCCGTGGTGAGCAGTACTTC. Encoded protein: CASSGGPGSRGRGEQYF.

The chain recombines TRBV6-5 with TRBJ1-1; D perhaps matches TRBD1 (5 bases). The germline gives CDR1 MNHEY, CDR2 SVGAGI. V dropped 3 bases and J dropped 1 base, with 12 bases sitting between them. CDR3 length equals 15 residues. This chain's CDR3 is CASSYLIQGNTEAFF. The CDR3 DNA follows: TGTGCCAGCAGTTATTTAATTCAGGGGAACACTGAAGCTTTCTTT.

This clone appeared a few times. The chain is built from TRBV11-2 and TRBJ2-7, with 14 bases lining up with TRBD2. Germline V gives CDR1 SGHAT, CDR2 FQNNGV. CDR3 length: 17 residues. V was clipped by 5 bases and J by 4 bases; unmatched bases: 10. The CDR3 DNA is TGTGCCAGCAGCCCTGGACTAGCGGGGGGCCTCGGGTACGAGCAGTACTTC. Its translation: CASSPGLAGGLGYEQYF.

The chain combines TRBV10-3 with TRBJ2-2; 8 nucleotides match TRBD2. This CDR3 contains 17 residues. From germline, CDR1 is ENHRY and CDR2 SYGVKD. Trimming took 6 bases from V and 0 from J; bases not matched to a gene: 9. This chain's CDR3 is CAIRGSGGGTNTGELFF. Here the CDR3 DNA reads TGTGCCATCAGGGGTTCGGGGGGGGGCACGAACACCGGGGAGCTGTTTTTT.

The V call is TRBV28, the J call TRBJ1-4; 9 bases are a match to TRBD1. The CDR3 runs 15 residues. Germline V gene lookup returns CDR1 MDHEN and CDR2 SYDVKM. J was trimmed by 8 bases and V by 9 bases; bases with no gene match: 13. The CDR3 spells CASQGGGQGNEKLFF. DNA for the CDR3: TGTGCCAGTCAGGGGGGGGGACAGGGTAACGAAAAACTGTTTTTT.

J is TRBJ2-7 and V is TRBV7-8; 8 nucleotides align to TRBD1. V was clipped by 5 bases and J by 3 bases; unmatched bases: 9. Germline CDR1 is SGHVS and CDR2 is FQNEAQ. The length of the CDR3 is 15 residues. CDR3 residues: CASSPPRGQGYEQYF. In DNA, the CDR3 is TGTGCCAGCAGCCCCCCTCGTGGACAGGGCTACGAGCAGTACTTC.